This T cell receptor (beta chain) is drawn from a study of blood T cell repertoires in COVID-19. On the study more broadly: PBMCs, B-cell-depleted T cells, or T cells provided the cDNA or gDNA that made up the material.

Sequencing used immunoSEQ multiplex PCR; TCRdb keeps in-frame clones, though not all of them. In the table there are about 65,000 clones, around 83% of which are singletons. The CDR3 sequence is 17 residues long. Germline V gene data show CDR1 as MGHRA and CDR2 as YSYEKL. After removal of 0 bases from V and 4 bases from J, the junction contained 8 bases not matched to a gene. The TCR originated in a man aged 45-65 years with COVID-19, enrolled during active disease. The sample consisted of peripheral blood. The chain uses TRBV4-1 and TRBJ2-1; 8 nucleotides align to TRBD2. CDR3 coding DNA: TGCGCCAGCAGCCAAGATGAAGCGGGAGTTCGGTACAATGAGCAGTTCTTC. Protein: CASSQDEAGVRYNEQFF.